Detailed here is one T cell receptor beta chain. Repertoires were generated with immunoSEQ multiplex PCR, while TCRdb's copy carries only in-frame clones and drops some. The sample includes around 56,000 clones, 90% to 95% of them seen just once. This record comes from a study of T cell changes during pregnancy in multiple sclerosis. The CDR3 has 15 amino acids. The V segment lost 4 bases and the J segment 8 bases; nucleotides outside the gene matches: 11. Per germline, CDR1 MNHEY and CDR2 SMNVEV (reference sequence). J is TRBJ1-2 and V is TRBV27; 9 bases map to TRBD1. The source material was CD4+ T cells from peripheral blood mononuclear cells, sampled in the first trimester of pregnancy. The sequence derives from a female donor with multiple sclerosis, enrolled in a pregnancy study. The CDR3 coding sequence is TGTGCCAGCAGTTCCTCGGGACAGGGAAGGCGGGGCTACACCTTC. It codes for CASSSSGQGRRGYTF.